This paragraph reports one T cell receptor beta chain. Antigen specificity is unknown. Assay: immunoSEQ multiplex PCR; the TCRdb copy retains only in-frame clones and omits some. Among approximately 59,000 clones listed, about 91% were seen once. The data are from a study of cytomegalovirus exposure and HLA in healthy donors. Study findings and constraints: Rarity held for most TCR sequences, but there were some public TCRs that occurred in many donors. Cytomegalovirus association was assigned to more than 150 TCR beta chains. Reports described diagnosis of cytomegalovirus status by the classifier as highly specific and sensitive.

J was trimmed by 6 bases and V by 4 bases; bases with no gene match: 8. This CDR3 is 16 amino acids long. Germline CDR1 reads SNHLY; CDR2 reads FYNNEI. Specimen: PBMCs. The V and J genes are TRBV2 and TRBJ2-1; TRBD2 aligns across 11 bases. This receptor was identified in a man aged 18 to 30 in good health and CMV-seropositive. CDR3 amino acids: CASSGSGLAGTNEQFF. The CDR3 nucleotides are TGTGCCAGCAGTGGGTCAGGACTAGCGGGTACCAATGAGCAGTTCTTC.